The 32 T cell receptor beta chains below all came from one sample that was sequenced in a study of T cell responses to AZD1222 COVID-19 vaccine. Assay: immunoSEQ multiplex PCR; the TCRdb copy retains only in-frame clones and omits some. Of 110,000 to 150,000 clones in the sample, roughly 93% were seen once. The sequences come from peripheral blood, collected 28 days after the second AZD1222 dose. These receptors were obtained from an adult who received the AZD1222 COVID-19 vaccine.

The chain recombines TRBV12-3 or TRBV12-4 with TRBJ1-1; no clear D gene. The CDR3 has 13 residues. Trimming removed 1 base from V and 0 bases from J, with 3 bases in between. The CDR3 region has the DNA TGTGCCAGCAGTTTAGTACTGAACACTGAAGCTTTCTTT. This sequence encodes CASSLVLNTEAFF.

The rearrangement joins TRBV9 to TRBJ2-5; 8 positions agree with TRBD2. After removal of 0 bases from V and 1 base from J, the junction contained 5 bases not matched to a gene. The CDR3 loop spans 16 amino acids. Germline V gives CDR1 SGDLS, CDR2 YYNGEE. The CDR3 protein is CASSVGVAGTQETQYF. The CDR3 region has the DNA TGTGCCAGCAGCGTAGGGGTAGCGGGGACCCAAGAGACCCAGTACTTC.

The J gene is TRBJ1-1, the V gene TRBV15; D ambiguous. Germline values: CDR1 LNHNV, CDR2 YYDKDF (reference sequence). This CDR3 is built from 16 residues. V dropped 0 bases and J dropped 3 bases, with 14 bases sitting between them. CDR3 DNA: TGTGCCACCAGCAGAGATTTCGGGGTTTGGGACACTGAAGCTTTCTTT. Translated, it gives CATSRDFGVWDTEAFF.

The V and J genes are TRBV5-4 and TRBJ2-3; D gene unclear. This CDR3 spans 12 amino acids. Trimming stripped 4 bases from V and 6 bases from J, with 9 bases between. The germline V gene encodes CDR1 SGHNT and CDR2 YYREEE (reference sequence). CDR3 in amino acids: CASSRPGDTQYF. CDR3 bases: TGTGCCAGCAGCAGACCCGGGGATACGCAGTATTTT.

The chain carries TRBV6-4 and TRBJ2-1; TRBD2 matches at 10 bases. Germline CDR1 MRHNA, CDR2 SNTAGT. J lost 3 bases, V lost 2 bases, and 1 base had no gene match. The CDR3 has 15 amino acids. In DNA, the CDR3 is TGTGCCAGCAGTGACGGACTAGCGGACTACAATGAGCAGTTCTTC. It translates to CASSDGLADYNEQFF.

This clone has just one count. The chain joins TRBV7-2 to TRBJ2-5, with D perhaps TRBD1 (6 bases). Between the trimmed V and J ends, which lost 5 bases and 4 bases, there was a span of 17 bases. The CDR3 spans 15 residues. Germline assignment: CDR1 SGHTA and CDR2 FQGNSA. The CDR3 protein is CASSPQTQGSETQYF. The CDR3 bases are TGTGCCAGCAGCCCGCAGACACAGGGATCAGAGACCCAGTACTTC.

The chain joins TRBV18 to TRBJ2-7; 8 nucleotides line up with TRBD1. The V gene's germline CDR1 is KGHSH and CDR2 LQKENI. After removal of 4 bases from V and 3 bases from J, the junction contained 2 bases not matched to a gene. The CDR3 loop spans 13 amino acids. In nucleotides, the CDR3 is TGTGCCAGCTCACGGGGACAGGACTACGAGCAGTACTTC. Translation gives CASSRGQDYEQYF.

V and J are TRBV27 and TRBJ1-5; TRBD1 agrees at 7 bases. Per germline, CDR1 MNHEY and CDR2 SMNVEV (reference sequence). The CDR3 is 17 amino acids. V dropped 8 bases and J dropped 0; count of bases not matched to a gene: 13. CDR3 nucleotide sequence: TGTGCCAGCGGATTGGGGGGACAGCTTTATAGCAATCAGCCCCAGCATTTT. Translation: CASGLGGQLYSNQPQHF.

The chain employs TRBV9 and TRBJ2-1; 9 bases fit TRBD2. Unmatched junction bases numbered 11, after V lost 4 bases and J lost 6 bases. The CDR3 runs to 16 residues. Germline V gene sequence: CDR1 SGDLS, CDR2 YYNGEE. The CDR3 protein is CASSPLAAGGPNEQFF. The CDR3, as DNA: TGTGCCAGCAGCCCCTTGGCGGCGGGGGGGCCCAATGAGCAGTTCTTC.

The rearrangement links TRBV7-2 to TRBJ1-1; TRBD1 might be the D (5 bases). The ends were cut back, 1 base at V and 4 bases at J, with 16 bases in the middle. There are 16 residues in the CDR3. Germline CDR1 and CDR2: SGHTA and FQGNSA. The CDR3 here is CASSLGGFGGVTEAFF. Here the CDR3 DNA reads TGTGCCAGCAGCTTAGGTGGTTTTGGGGGAGTCACTGAAGCTTTCTTT. Supplemented by reference TRBV7-2 and TRBJ1-1, the full variable domain reads GAGVSQSPSNKVTEKGKDVELRCDPISGHTALYWYRQSLGQGLEFLIYFQGNSAPDKSGLPSDRFSAERTGGSVSTLTIQRTQQEDSAVYLCASSLGGFGGVTEAFFGQGTRLTVV.

The chain combines TRBV7-9 with TRBJ1-1, with a weak D call TRBD1 (6 bases). Trimming took 5 bases from V and 0 from J, leaving 22 bases between them. Looked up from germline, CDR1 is SEHNR and CDR2 is FQNEAQ (reference sequence). The CDR3 is 18 residues long. As DNA, the CDR3 is TGTGCCAGCAGCGGAGATGGGGGGCTTATTCTCATGAACACTGAAGCTTTCTTT. This codes for CASSGDGGLILMNTEAFF.

J is TRBJ1-1 and V is TRBV21-1. TRBV21-1 is described as a pseudogene. The CDR3 covers 15 residues. CDR3 in DNA: TGTGCCAGCACCTTGACCGAATTATTAAACACTGAAGCTTTCTTT. Amino acids: CASTLTELLNTEAFF.

J is TRBJ2-2 and V is TRBV4-1; D possibly uses TRBD1 or TRBD2 (5 bases each). The germline CDR1 and CDR2 sequences are MGHRA and YSYEKL. The CDR3 runs to 16 residues. Between the trimmed V and J ends, which lost 0 bases and 6 bases, there was a span of 14 bases. The CDR3 nucleotides are TGCGCCAGCAGCCAAGATTGGGGGAGTCAGGCCGGGGAGCTGTTTTTT. Its translation is CASSQDWGSQAGELFF.

This rearrangement joins TRBV5-5 to TRBJ2-7; 11 positions agree with TRBD1. Germline assignment: CDR1 SGHKS and CDR2 YYEKEE (reference sequence). The CDR3 spans 15 residues. V was clipped by 0 bases and J by 5 bases; unmatched bases: 4. CDR3 protein: CASSLVGQGGHEQYF. The CDR3 DNA sequence: TGTGCCAGCAGCTTGGTGGGACAGGGGGGCCACGAGCAGTACTTC.

CDR3 nucleotides: TGTGCCGGGCGCCGGACAGGGAATGGCGGGAACACTGAAGCTTTCTTT. Translated: CAGRRTGNGGNTEAFF. The chain employs TRBV2 and TRBJ1-1, with 8 bases lining up with TRBD1. The CDR3 spans 16 residues. The ends lost 11 bases at V and 1 base at J; junction bases unmatched: 15. CDR1 and CDR2 (germline): SNHLY, FYNNEI. The whole variable domain, remainder taken from reference TRBV2 and TRBJ1-1, is EPEVTQTPSHQVTQMGQEVILRCVPISNHLYFYWYRQILGQKVEFLVSFYNNEISEKSEIFDDQFSVERPDGSNFTLKIRSTKLEDSAMYFCAGRRTGNGGNTEAFFGQGTRLTVV.

This clone was seen once. V and J are TRBV18 and TRBJ1-4; possible D gene TRBD1, 6 bases. V was shortened by 0 bases and J by 0 bases, with 11 bases between the two germline ends. The germline V gene encodes CDR1 KGHSH and CDR2 LQKENI. The CDR3 is 17 residues long. The CDR3 spells CASSPPGQYSTNEKLFF. CDR3 DNA sequence: TGTGCCAGCTCACCACCTGGACAGTACTCAACTAATGAAAAACTGTTTTTT.

V usage is TRBV19 and J usage is TRBJ2-1; 14 bases agree with TRBD2. The germline V gene has CDR1 LNHDA and CDR2 SQIVND (reference sequence). V lost 3 bases to trimming and J lost 6 bases; unmatched junction nucleotides: 4. CDR3 size: 16 residues. The CDR3 is CASSIVGLAGANEQFF. The DNA of the CDR3 is TGTGCCAGTAGTATCGTGGGACTAGCGGGAGCCAATGAGCAGTTCTTC.

The gene calls are TRBV18 and TRBJ1-1; tentatively, D is TRBD1 (6 bases). The CDR3 length is 14 residues. Germline values: CDR1 KGHSH, CDR2 LQKENI. V lost 6 bases and J lost 3, with 14 bases in between. The CDR3 DNA reads as TGTGCCAGCTCTCTTACAGGGTTGGACACTGAAGCTTTCTTT. Translated, it gives CASSLTGLDTEAFF.

The rearrangement links TRBV27 to TRBJ2-3, with D possibly being TRBD2 (6 bases). V gave up 3 bases and J gave up 3 bases, with 16 bases separating them. Germline V gives CDR1 MNHEY, CDR2 SMNVEV (reference sequence). This CDR3 is 16 amino acids long. CDR3 bases: TGTGCCAGCAGTTTCGGAGGGCTTGTTGGTACAGATACGCAGTATTTT. Amino acid sequence: CASSFGGLVGTDTQYF.

The rearrangement links TRBV19 to TRBJ2-1; 9 bases are a match to TRBD2. After removal of 4 bases from V and 7 bases from J, the junction contained 11 bases not matched to a gene. This CDR3 has 16 amino acids. Germline assignment: CDR1 LNHDA and CDR2 SQIVND (reference sequence). The CDR3 protein is CASSTLAGIIYNEQFF. The DNA of the CDR3 is TGTGCCAGTAGTACGCTAGCGGGAATAATCTATAATGAGCAGTTCTTC.

This rearrangement joins TRBV29-1 to TRBJ2-1; D perhaps matches TRBD1 (5 bases). The CDR3 is 14 residues long. CDR1 is SQVTM, CDR2 ANQGSEA, per germline. The V and J ends lost 6 bases and 3 bases respectively, with 15 bases between them. The CDR3 loop reads CSVPDRGLYNEQFF. The DNA of the CDR3 is TGCAGCGTCCCCGATAGGGGCCTCTACAATGAGCAGTTCTTC.

J is TRBJ2-1 and V is TRBV11-2; 12 nucleotides align to TRBD2. In germline, CDR1 is SGHAT, CDR2 FQNNGV. CDR3 length: 19 residues. Trimming took 5 bases from V and 2 from J; bases not matched to a gene: 13. The CDR3 is CASSPTGPRTSGAYNEQFF. The DNA for the CDR3 is TGTGCCAGCAGCCCAACTGGCCCCCGGACTAGCGGGGCCTACAATGAGCAGTTCTTC.

The gene calls are TRBV2 and TRBJ1-3; no reliable D call. The germline V gene has CDR1 SNHLY and CDR2 FYNNEI. The CDR3 has 13 amino acids. Deletions cut 3 bases from V and 4 bases from J, with 7 bases between. The CDR3 region is CASSELPGNTIYF. The DNA for the CDR3 is TGTGCCAGCAGTGAGTTACCCGGAAACACCATATATTTT.

The gene calls are TRBV5-1 and TRBJ2-1; maybe TRBD2 (6 bases). CDR1 is SGHRS and CDR2 is YFSETQ in the germline V gene. V gave up 2 bases and J gave up 5 bases, with 11 bases separating them. CDR3 length: 14 amino acids. CDR3 residues: CASSFPGLNNEQFF. For the CDR3, the DNA is TGCGCCAGCAGCTTTCCGGGACTCAACAATGAGCAGTTCTTC.

The CDR3 nucleotides are TGTGCCTGGAGTGTAACCCTAACTGAAGCTTTCTTT. It specifies CAWSVTLTEAFF. This chain joins TRBV30 and TRBJ1-1, with D hard to call. The V end lost 0 bases, the J end lost 5 bases, and 7 bases lay between the germline ends. The CDR3 sequence is 12 residues long. Germline-derived CDR1 and CDR2 are GTSNPN and SVGIG (reference sequence).

Here the CDR3 reads CSVLEPNRYEQYF. The CDR3 DNA follows: TGCAGCGTCCTTGAGCCCAACCGCTACGAGCAGTACTTC. The V gene is TRBV29-1, the J gene TRBJ2-7; the D is unclear. V lost 6 bases to trimming and J lost 3 bases, with 15 bases between them. This CDR3 is built from 13 residues. Germline V CDR1 and CDR2: SQVTM, ANQGSEA.

The chain is built from TRBV15 and TRBJ1-3; no definite D call. Deletions cut 3 bases from V and 4 bases from J, with 19 bases between. The CDR3 length is 17 residues. From germline, CDR1 is LNHNV and CDR2 YYDKDF (reference sequence). This chain's CDR3 is CATSRTISKASGNTIYF. The CDR3 DNA follows: TGTGCCACCAGCAGGACCATCTCTAAAGCCTCCGGAAACACCATATATTTT.

V and J are TRBV10-3 and TRBJ1-1, with D unclear. V was shortened by 0 bases and J by 4 bases, with 6 bases between the two germline ends. CDR1 is ENHRY and CDR2 is SYGVKD in the germline V gene. CDR3 size: 13 residues. DNA for the CDR3: TGTGCCATCAGTGAGTCCGGTGGCACTGAAGCTTTCTTT. Translating gives CAISESGGTEAFF.

This chain uses TRBV14 with TRBJ2-2, with a possible D match to TRBD1 (6 bases). The CDR3 is 14 amino acids. The V end was cut by 4 bases, the J end by 6 bases, with 12 bases between. Germline CDR1 is SGHDN and CDR2 is FVKESK. For the CDR3, the DNA is TGTGCCAGCAGCCTCTGGACAGTTCCCGGGGAGCTGTTTTTT. Encoded protein: CASSLWTVPGELFF. The whole variable domain, filled in from reference TRBV14 and TRBJ2-2, reads EAGVTQFPSHSVIEKGQTVTLRCDPISGHDNLYWYRRVMGKEIKFLLHFVKESKQDESGMPNNRFLAERTGGTYSTLKVQPAELEDSGVYFCASSLWTVPGELFFGEGSRLTVL.

The CDR3 nucleotides read TGTGCCTGGAGTGTAGGTTCTAGCGGGGTCAAAAACATTCAGTACTTC. Amino acid sequence: CAWSVGSSGVKNIQYF. The rearrangement links TRBV30 to TRBJ2-4; 9 positions agree with TRBD2. CDR3 length: 16 residues. The V segment lost 0 bases and the J segment 3 bases; nucleotides outside the gene matches: 6. CDR1 is GTSNPN, CDR2 SVGIG, per germline (reference sequence).

This clone showed up just once. The V call is TRBV12-3 or TRBV12-4, the J call TRBJ2-5; 7 nucleotides align to TRBD2. This CDR3 spans 13 amino acids. V shed 4 bases, J shed 2 bases, and the junction held 1 base outside the gene matches. The CDR3 DNA follows: TGTGCCAGCAGTTGGGGGGGACAAGAGACCCAGTACTTC. Its protein is CASSWGGQETQYF.

The chain recombines TRBV3-1 (or the pseudogene TRBV3-2) with TRBJ1-2, with D possibly matching TRBD1 (6 bases). This CDR3 region has 15 residues. Per the germline V gene, CDR1 is LGHDT and CDR2 is YNNKEL (reference sequence). V lost 1 base to trimming and J lost 5 bases, with 14 bases between them. The CDR3 loop reads CASSQGDTRGYGYTF. DNA of the CDR3: TGTGCCAGCAGCCAAGGGGACACCCGAGGGTATGGCTACACCTTC.